This is a list of T cell receptor beta chains from one sample in a study of identical twins. Using its own MiXCR run on the 5' RACE reads, TCRdb lists one record per CDR3 protein. The profile shows approximately 1.8 million distinct CDR3 sequences, 25% to 35% of them singletons. The specimen was cord blood. The source of these receptors is a newborn girl in good health. The CDR3 runs from the conserved cysteine through the conserved F or W. D genes are given only for firm matches. Not every row has a clone size; where given, it reads once, few, many or a size class.

CDR3 protein	CDR3 DNA	V gene	J gene	D gene	CDR3 length	clone size
CASSGGSAETQYF	TGTGCCAGCTCTGGGGGGAGCGCAGAGACCCAGTACTTC	TRBV5-6	TRBJ2-5	.	13	.
CASNFRLAGYNEQYF	TGTGCCAGCAATTTTAGGCTAGCGGGGTACAATGAGCAGTACTTC	TRBV2	TRBJ2-7	TRBD2	15	.
CSARGRGWSTEAFF	TGCAGTGCTAGAGGGAGGGGTTGGAGCACTGAAGCTTTCTTT	TRBV20-1	TRBJ1-1	.	14	.
CASSPGADPGTLLAYEQYF	TGTGCCAGCAGCCCCGGTGCGGACCCCGGGACCCTTCTCGCCTACGAGCAGTACTTC	TRBV12-3/TRBV12-4	TRBJ2-7	.	19	.
CATIDMNRDTGELFF	TGTGCCACGATAGATATGAACAGGGACACCGGGGAGCTGTTTTTT	TRBV13	TRBJ2-2	.	15	.
CASTLTITDTQYF	TGTGCCAGCACCTTGACTATAACGGATACGCAGTATTTT	TRBV6-1	TRBJ2-3	.	13	.
CASSQVGLAGGLIYEQYF	TGTGCCAGCAGCCAGGTTGGACTAGCGGGGGGGCTGATCTACGAGCAGTACTTC	TRBV4-2	TRBJ2-7	TRBD2	18	.
CAISESGSPVYEQYF	TGTGCCATCAGTGAGTCGGGAAGTCCCGTCTACGAGCAGTACTTC	TRBV10-3	TRBJ2-7	.	15	once
CASSTRTGSNEQFF	TGTGCCAGCAGTACTAGAACCGGCAGCAATGAGCAGTTCTTC	TRBV2	TRBJ2-1	.	14	few
CSTDRRYSNQPQHF	TGCAGTACTGACAGGCGTTATAGCAATCAGCCCCAGCATTTT	TRBV20-1	TRBJ1-5	.	14	few
CATSDPGTSGETDTQYF	TGTGCCACCAGTGATCCCGGGACTAGCGGGGAAACAGATACGCAGTATTTT	TRBV24-1	TRBJ2-3	TRBD2	17	few
CASSGVDGTQEAQYF	TGTGCCAGCAGTGGAGTTGACGGGACCCAAGAGGCCCAGTACTTC	TRBV28	TRBJ2-5	.	15	once
CASSYRDNWASGGRNHEQFF	TGTGCCAGCAGTTATCGAGACAACTGGGCTAGCGGGGGTCGGAACCACGAGCAGTTCTTC	TRBV6-2/TRBV6-3	TRBJ2-1	TRBD2	20	.
CASSGGQGVSDTQYF	TGTGCCAGCAGCGGCGGACAGGGGGTCTCAGATACGCAGTATTTT	TRBV2	TRBJ2-3	TRBD1	15	.